The sequence of this TCR beta chain was determined in a study of blood T cells in healthy people across ages. About the research overall: Template switching captured about one barcoded beta molecule per two T cells. Points from the study as a whole: Shifts in expanded clonotypes may have been confounded by donor CMV status, which was unknown.

For the second PCR, which ran for 7 to 11 cycles, a sample-barcoded 5' primer and a J-beta primer mix were used. TCRdb recomputed calls from the 5' RACE reads with MiXCR, one row per CDR3 protein. The profile shows almost 550,000 distinct CDR3 sequences, about 24% of them singletons. The extraction recovered at least 5.5 micrograms of total RNA per sample. The germline V and J ends were trimmed by 5 bases and 4 bases, with 17 bases remaining between them. The germline V gene encodes CDR1 SGHVS and CDR2 FNYEAQ. This CDR3 is 15 amino acids long. This clonotype was picked up a small number of times. Its antigen is undetermined. Separately, the same data were catalogued under a study of T cells of mothers and their children. From that study: Related mother-child pairs showed slightly higher but non-significant overlap than unrelated pairs.

The TCR comes from a boy between 10 and 17 years old in good health. The chain recombines TRBV7-6 with TRBJ1-1, with D perhaps matching TRBD1 (5 bases). The sample comprised blood. The CDR3 reads CASSHYGAFGTEAFF. The CDR3 nucleotides are TGTGCCAGCAGCCACTACGGGGCGTTTGGCACTGAAGCTTTCTTT.